The 29 T cell receptor beta chains listed next were all sequenced from one sample in a study of beta chain features in type 1 diabetes. Study-level points and caveats: All four CD4+ subsets of Type 1 diabetes patients contained TCRB CDR3s that were moderately but significantly shorter.

cDNA synthesis used the whole RNA isolate, giving expressed TCRB sequences. Generated by immunoSEQ multiplex PCR, the TCRdb table keeps only in-frame clones and is missing some. The sample contains some 660,000 clones, more than 13% of which appear only once. For these TCRs, the target antigens are not known. Specimen: naive CD4+ T cells from blood. The receptors derive from a man aged 18 to 29 with type 1 diabetes.

In this sample, this clone turned up a few times. The chain has TRBV30 and TRBJ2-1, with 8 bases identical to TRBD2. From germline, CDR1 is GTSNPN and CDR2 SVGIG (reference sequence). V gave up 6 bases and J gave up 4 bases; unmatched junction bases: 5. The CDR3 runs to 13 residues. CDR3 in amino acids: CACSTSGYNEQFF. The CDR3 nucleotides are TGTGCCTGTTCTACTAGCGGTTACAATGAGCAGTTCTTC.

On this clone itself: Within the sample, other DNA sequences also encode this same CDR3. V gene TRBV30 combines with J gene TRBJ2-7; perhaps TRBD1 as D (5 bases). The CDR3 loop spans 12 amino acids. Trimming took off 3 bases at V and 2 bases at J, with 8 bases between the two ends. CDR1 is GTSNPN, CDR2 SVGIG, per germline (reference sequence). The CDR3 DNA reads TGTGCCTGGAGGGCAGGGACCTACGAGCAGTACTTC. Amino acids: CAWRAGTYEQYF.

The chain recombines TRBV5-1 with TRBJ2-2; the D call may be TRBD1 or TRBD2 (5 bases each). Germline-derived CDR1 and CDR2 are SGHRS and YFSETQ. V lost 2 bases and J lost 6, with 14 bases in between. This CDR3 comprises 15 residues. In nucleotides, the CDR3 is TGCGCCAGCAGCTTAATAGGGACCTCACCCGGGGAGCTGTTTTTT. This gives the protein CASSLIGTSPGELFF.

This clone showed up just a few times. The CDR3 is CASSPERGRGDEQFF. The CDR3 region has the DNA TGTGCCAGCAGCCCAGAGCGGGGGAGAGGCGATGAGCAGTTCTTC. The V gene is TRBV11-3, the J gene TRBJ2-1, with 8 bases fitting TRBD2. CDR3 length equals 15 residues. Germline loops: CDR1 SGHNT, CDR2 YENEEA. The ends lost 5 bases at V and 8 bases at J; junction bases unmatched: 11. The whole variable domain, remainder taken from reference TRBV11-3 and TRBJ2-1, is EAGVVQSPRYKIIEKKQPVAFWCNPISGHNTLYWYLQNLGQGPELLIRYENEEAVDDSQLPKDRFSAERLKGVDSTLKIQPAELGDSAVYLCASSPERGRGDEQFFGPGTRLTVL.

A few counts support this clone. The chain has TRBV27 and TRBJ2-1, with 11 bases identical to TRBD2. Germline V gene data show CDR1 as MNHEY and CDR2 as SMNVEV (reference sequence). J was trimmed by 7 bases and V by 10 bases; bases with no gene match: 12. The CDR3 loop spans 15 amino acids. The CDR3 nucleotides read TGTGCCACCACGGAAACTAGCGGGAGATCGAATGAGCAGTTCTTC. Protein sequence: CATTETSGRSNEQFF.

The V call is TRBV5-4, the J call TRBJ1-6; tentatively, D is TRBD1 (5 bases). This CDR3 is 14 amino acids long. The V gene's germline CDR1 is SGHNT and CDR2 YYREEE (reference sequence). V lost 1 base, J lost 6 bases, and 8 bases lay in between. This CDR3 is CASSLSRVNSPLHF. In nucleotides, the CDR3 is TGTGCCAGCAGCTTGAGCAGGGTTAATTCACCCCTCCACTTT.

The V and J genes are TRBV7-6 and TRBJ1-5, with a tentative D call TRBD1 (6 bases). The CDR3 is 13 amino acids. From germline, CDR1 is SGHVS and CDR2 FNYEAQ. V was cut by 5 bases and J by 8 bases, with 13 bases left in between. The CDR3 reads CASSQIRGEPQHF. For the CDR3, the DNA is TGTGCCAGCAGCCAAATCAGGGGCGAGCCCCAGCATTTT. The variable domain in full, completed from reference TRBV7-6 and TRBJ1-5, reads GAGVSQSPRYKVTKRGQDVALRCDPISGHVSLYWYRQALGQGPEFLTYFNYEAQQDKSGLPNDRFSAERPEGSISTLTIQRTEQRDSAMYRCASSQIRGEPQHFGDGTRLSIL.

The chain links TRBV19 to TRBJ2-1, with unresolved D. Germline V lookup: CDR1 LNHDA, CDR2 SQIVND (reference sequence). V lost 7 bases and J 4 bases, leaving 14 bases between the germline ends. CDR3 length equals 14 residues. CDR3: CASMLGVPYNEQFF. CDR3 nucleotides: TGTGCCAGTATGTTGGGTGTCCCTTACAATGAGCAGTTCTTC.

This clone was seen a few times. Other DNA variants within this sample encode the same CDR3. The rearrangement joins TRBV29-1 to TRBJ2-7; no reliable D call. V was shortened by 1 base and J by 2 bases, with 6 bases between the two germline ends. Germline-derived CDR1 and CDR2 are SQVTM and ANQGSEA. The length of the CDR3 is 12 residues. CDR3 sequence: CSVEGQTYEQYF. The CDR3 region has the DNA TGCAGCGTTGAAGGGCAGACCTACGAGCAGTACTTC.

This clone appeared a few times. This sequence joins TRBV9 and TRBJ2-1; D is possibly TRBD2 (6 bases). This CDR3 spans 13 amino acids. V dropped 0 bases and J dropped 9 bases, with 10 bases sitting between them. Germline V gene sequence: CDR1 SGDLS, CDR2 YYNGEE. For the CDR3, the DNA is TGTGCCAGCAGCGTAGTTGGGGGGAGTGAGCAGTTCTTC. This sequence encodes CASSVVGGSEQFF.

This clone has more than one count but fewer than ten. J is TRBJ2-1 and V is TRBV5-4; unclear D gene. The CDR3 has 12 amino acids. Trimming shortened V by 0 bases and J by 13 bases, and 11 bases separated the two germline ends. Germline lookup yields CDR1 SGHNT and CDR2 YYREEE (reference sequence). This CDR3 is CASSLERAGQFF. CDR3 sequence (DNA): TGTGCCAGCAGCTTGGAAAGGGCCGGACAGTTCTTC. Complete variable domain (other parts from reference TRBV5-4 and TRBJ2-1): ETGVTQSPTHLIKTRGQQVTLRCSSQSGHNTVSWYQQALGQGPQFIFQYYREEENGRGNFPPRFSGLQFPNYSSELNVNALELDDSALYLCASSLERAGQFFGPGTRLTVL.

The rearrangement links TRBV28 to TRBJ2-7; no clear D gene. Per germline, CDR1 MDHEN and CDR2 SYDVKM. V was clipped by 7 bases and J by 0 bases, with 16 bases between them. This CDR3 is built from 15 residues. In DNA form, the CDR3 reads TGTGCCAGCACCCTTTTCGGCCGTGGCTCCTACGAGCAGTACTTC. It yields the protein CASTLFGRGSYEQYF.

CDR3 residues: CSVGVLAGPTDTQYF. The CDR3 DNA reads as TGCAGCGTTGGGGTACTAGCGGGACCGACAGATACGCAGTATTTT. The chain links TRBV29-1 to TRBJ2-3; 10 nucleotides agree with TRBD2. Germline V gene sequence: CDR1 SQVTM, CDR2 ANQGSEA. Unmatched junction bases numbered 7, after V lost 4 bases and J lost 3 bases. The CDR3 totals 15 residues.

This clone was picked up a small number of times. The J gene is TRBJ2-5, the V gene TRBV9; unclear D gene. The CDR3 spans 14 residues. V lost 0 bases, J lost 2 bases, and 8 bases lay in between. The germline CDR1 and CDR2 sequences are SGDLS and YYNGEE. This CDR3 reads CASSVAVGQETQYF. CDR3 in DNA: TGTGCCAGCAGCGTAGCTGTGGGGCAAGAGACCCAGTACTTC. The variable domain in full, with the rest retrieved from reference TRBV9 and TRBJ2-5, is DSGVTQTPKHLITATGQRVTLRCSPRSGDLSVYWYQQSLDQGLQFLIQYYNGEERAKGNILERFSAQQFPDLHSELNLSSLELGDSALYFCASSVAVGQETQYFGPGTRLLVL.

The rearrangement joins TRBV5-1 to TRBJ2-3; no clear D gene. CDR1 is SGHRS, CDR2 YFSETQ, per germline. This CDR3 has 13 amino acids. V was trimmed by 0 bases and J by 6 bases, leaving 8 bases between them. CDR3 protein: CASSLAPADTQYF. The CDR3 nucleotides are TGCGCCAGCAGCTTGGCCCCGGCGGATACGCAGTATTTT.

This clone was detected a few times. This sample includes further DNA sequences coding for the same CDR3. J is TRBJ2-5 and V is TRBV9, with D tentatively TRBD2 (6 bases). Germline CDR1 is SGDLS and CDR2 is YYNGEE. V gave up 0 bases and J gave up 4 bases, with 7 bases separating them. There are 13 residues in the CDR3. CDR3 in DNA: TGTGCCAGCAGCGTAGTGGGGGGAGAGACCCAGTACTTC. The encoded protein is CASSVVGGETQYF.

This rearrangement joins TRBV5-1 to TRBJ2-1, with D tentatively TRBD2 (6 bases). CDR1 SGHRS and CDR2 YFSETQ come from the germline V gene. This CDR3 has 14 residues. Deletions cut 0 bases from V and 6 bases from J, with 10 bases between. Written as DNA, the CDR3 is TGCGCCAGCAGCTTGGAACGGGGGATCAATGAGCAGTTCTTC. Translated: CASSLERGINEQFF.

V and J are TRBV5-4 and TRBJ2-7, with unresolved D. The CDR3 runs to 14 residues. V was pared by 4 bases and J by 5 bases, with 16 bases between. Per the germline V gene, CDR1 is SGHNT and CDR2 is YYREEE (reference sequence). CDR3 sequence reads: CASSPRASHNEQYF. CDR3 coding DNA: TGTGCCAGCAGCCCCCGAGCTTCGCACAACGAGCAGTACTTC. Looking up the rest from reference TRBV5-4 and TRBJ2-7 gives the full variable domain: ETGVTQSPTHLIKTRGQQVTLRCSSQSGHNTVSWYQQALGQGPQFIFQYYREEENGRGNFPPRFSGLQFPNYSSELNVNALELDDSALYLCASSPRASHNEQYFGPGTRLTVT.

The chain couples TRBV28 to TRBJ2-3; possibly TRBD2 for D (5 bases). V gave up 2 bases and J gave up 1 base, with 10 bases separating them. Germline loops: CDR1 MDHEN, CDR2 SYDVKM. The CDR3 runs 15 residues. CDR3 DNA sequence: TGTGCCAGCAGTTTAGGGGTTAGCGGCACAGATACGCAGTATTTT. Its translation is CASSLGVSGTDTQYF. Full variable domain (rest looked up from reference TRBV28 and TRBJ2-3): DVKVTQSSRYLVKRTGEKVFLECVQDMDHENMFWYRQDPGLGLRLIYFSYDVKMKEKGDIPEGYSVSREKKERFSLILESASTNQTSMYLCASSLGVSGTDTQYFGPGTRLTVL.

The V and J genes are TRBV13 and TRBJ1-4, with D perhaps matching TRBD1 (5 bases). Per the germline V gene, CDR1 is PRHDT and CDR2 is FYEKMQ (reference sequence). The length of the CDR3 is 13 residues. Trimming cost V 5 bases and J 8 bases, with 12 bases left between them. CDR3: CASSQRRGEKLFF. The CDR3 DNA follows: TGTGCCAGCAGCCAACGGCGGGGGGAAAAACTGTTTTTT.

This clone was picked up a small number of times. This sequence joins TRBV5-1 and TRBJ2-3; no reliable D call. The CDR3 sequence is 12 residues long. CDR1 is SGHRS, CDR2 YFSETQ, per germline. Trimming removed 3 bases at V and 2 bases at J, with 4 bases between. The CDR3 coding sequence is TGCGCCAGCAGCTACAACACAGATACGCAGTATTTT. Its protein product is CASSYNTDTQYF.

The chain employs TRBV5-1 and TRBJ2-7; 7 bases line up with TRBD1. CDR3 length: 15 amino acids. The germline V gene has CDR1 SGHRS and CDR2 YFSETQ. V was clipped by 0 bases and J by 2 bases; unmatched bases: 5. CDR3 in DNA: TGCGCCAGCAGCTTGGCAGGGGGACAGCCCTACGAGCAGTACTTC. Translating gives CASSLAGGQPYEQYF.

J is TRBJ1-6 and V is TRBV9; perhaps TRBD1 as D (5 bases). The CDR3 has 15 residues. Germline V gene data show CDR1 as SGDLS and CDR2 as YYNGEE. V gave up 4 bases and J gave up 8 bases, with 16 bases separating them. CDR3 residues: CASSPGGLRDSPLHF. CDR3 nucleotides: TGTGCCAGCAGCCCTGGAGGGCTCAGGGATTCACCCCTCCACTTT.

This clone was observed a few times. V is TRBV21-1 and J is TRBJ2-7. TRBV21-1 is a recognized pseudogene. The CDR3 spans 15 residues. CDR3 loop: CASSNFQARGDEQYF. CDR3 sequence (DNA): TGTGCCAGCAGCAATTTTCAGGCCCGTGGGGACGAGCAGTACTTC.

This sequence joins TRBV9 and TRBJ2-2; 12 nucleotides match TRBD2. The CDR3 has 17 residues. V lost 3 bases and J lost 5; bases outside the gene matches: 8. The germline V gene has CDR1 SGDLS and CDR2 YYNGEE. The CDR3 protein is CASSAGTSGFTTGELFF. In DNA, the CDR3 is TGTGCCAGCAGCGCGGGGACTAGCGGGTTTACGACCGGGGAGCTGTTTTTT.

This clone showed up just a few times. This chain joins TRBV20-1 and TRBJ1-2, with D unresolved. Looked up from germline, CDR1 is DFQATT and CDR2 is SNEGSKA (reference sequence). The V end lost 7 bases, the J end lost 4 bases, and 10 bases lay between the germline ends. The CDR3 runs 11 residues. The CDR3 bases are TGCAGTGTGATCCTAGTCTATGGCTACACCTTC. Translating gives CSVILVYGYTF.

The chain couples TRBV5-1 to TRBJ1-4; D is unresolved. Germline V gene sequence: CDR1 SGHRS, CDR2 YFSETQ. The CDR3 loop spans 15 amino acids. V shed 0 bases and J shed 8 bases, with 14 bases lying between them. Here the CDR3 reads CASSLGRGLREKLFF. CDR3 sequence (DNA): TGCGCCAGCAGCTTGGGTCGGGGATTACGAGAAAAACTGTTTTTT.

The chain couples TRBV4-2 to TRBJ2-7, with D unclear. This CDR3 has 13 amino acids. Germline values: CDR1 LGHNA, CDR2 YNFKEQ. Trimming removed 0 bases at V and 12 bases at J, with 15 bases between. This CDR3 reads CASSQEELDYVYF. CDR3 coding DNA: TGTGCCAGCAGCCAAGAAGAGCTGGATTACGTGTACTTC.

This clone is a singleton in its sample. The chain uses TRBV5-1 and TRBJ2-5; the D gene is possibly TRBD2 (6 bases). There are 14 residues in the CDR3. The germline CDR1 and CDR2 sequences are SGHRS and YFSETQ. V was shortened by 3 bases and J by 4 bases, with 13 bases between the two germline ends. The CDR3 coding sequence is TGCGCCAGCAGCTCGGGCGGGAAGGGAGAGACCCAGTACTTC. Residues: CASSSGGKGETQYF. The full variable domain, completed using reference TRBV5-1 and TRBJ2-5, is KAGVTQTPRYLIKTRGQQVTLSCSPISGHRSVSWYQQTPGQGLQFLFEYFSETQRNKGNFPGRFSGRQFSNSRSEMNVSTLELGDSALYLCASSSGGKGETQYFGPGTRLLVL.